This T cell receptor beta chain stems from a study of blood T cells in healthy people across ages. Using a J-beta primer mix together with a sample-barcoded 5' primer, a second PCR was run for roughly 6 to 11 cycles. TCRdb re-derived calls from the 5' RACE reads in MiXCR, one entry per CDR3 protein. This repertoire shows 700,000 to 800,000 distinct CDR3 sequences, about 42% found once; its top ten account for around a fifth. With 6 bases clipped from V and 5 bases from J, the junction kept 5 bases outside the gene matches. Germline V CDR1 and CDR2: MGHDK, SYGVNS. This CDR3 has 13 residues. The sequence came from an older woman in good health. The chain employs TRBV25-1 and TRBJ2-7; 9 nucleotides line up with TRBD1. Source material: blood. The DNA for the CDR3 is TGTGCCAGCAGGGCAGGGACAGGGAACGAGCAGTACTTC. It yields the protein CASRAGTGNEQYF.